The source of this T cell receptor (beta chain) is a study of CD8 T cells in ankylosing spondylitis. The study's findings and limits: Past research had described some motif variants in reactive arthritis synovial fluid and blood. One TCR beta motif, made up of fewer than 10 highly homologous variants, appeared characteristic of ankylosing spondylitis blood. Disease-linked clones reportedly showed significant enrichment in matched ankylosing spondylitis synovial fluid.

To note about this clonotype: Its antigen is currently unknown.

TCRdb passed the 5' RACE reads through MiXCR, listing each CDR3 protein once. The sample yields around 130,000 distinct CDR3 sequences, under 20% seen once. The germline V and J ends were trimmed by 8 bases and 7 bases, with 15 bases remaining between them. CDR1 is SNHLY and CDR2 is FYNNEI in the germline V gene. This CDR3 region has 12 residues. The receptor comes from a male donor with ankylosing spondylitis. Sequencing input: blood, either unsorted or a sorted T cell fraction (not recorded which). V and J are TRBV2 and TRBJ2-7, with D uncertain. Here the CDR3 DNA reads TGTGCCAGCGGACCGGGTCCCTGGGAGCAGTACTTC. Its translation is CASGPGPWEQYF.